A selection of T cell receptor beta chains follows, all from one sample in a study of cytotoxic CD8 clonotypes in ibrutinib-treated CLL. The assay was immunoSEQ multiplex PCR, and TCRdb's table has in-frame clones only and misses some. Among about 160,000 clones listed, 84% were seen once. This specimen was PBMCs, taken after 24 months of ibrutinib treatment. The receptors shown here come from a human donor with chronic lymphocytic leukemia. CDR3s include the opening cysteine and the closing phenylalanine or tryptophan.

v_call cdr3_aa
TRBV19 CASSSGHQRDYGYTF
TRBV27 CASSFSGTTYEQYF
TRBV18 CASSPPLGGHEQYF
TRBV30 CAWSVDVGGWNYGYTF
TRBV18 CASSPEGQGSEQYF
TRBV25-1 CASSEPVANYGYTF
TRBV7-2 CASSFPTGRNTEAFF
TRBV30 CAWSSLAGGRDEQFF
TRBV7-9 CASSFPDRGLGYTF
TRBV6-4 CASSDSWRDRVVQAFF
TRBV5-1 CASSSGQGATRGNYGYTF
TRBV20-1 CSASWGGAQYF
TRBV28 CASSPRAGVMNEQFF
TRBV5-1 CASSFGRSGYEQYF
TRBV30 CATQTGGTGNTIYF
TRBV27 CASSWGYEQYF
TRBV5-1 CASSPRADSNQPQHF
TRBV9 CASSGPGQGGQPQHF
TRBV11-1 CASSTRQDQPQHF
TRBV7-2 CASSFRRGNNEKLFF
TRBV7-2 CASSLDTDTQYF
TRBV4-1 CASSQGSRQPQHF
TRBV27 CASSLSGPLYEQYF
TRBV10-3 CAISESPSGQIGNTIYF
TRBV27 CASSMVGSNQPQHF
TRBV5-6 CASSLTGIGSYNEQFF
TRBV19 CASNPEGHYGYTF
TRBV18 CASSRSGEVTEAFF
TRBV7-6 CASSLTTGAFYEQYF
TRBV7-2 CASSFRDLAYGYTF
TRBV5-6 CASSLIMNTEAFF
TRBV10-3 CAISESLALNQPQHF
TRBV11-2 CASATAGQKAYEQYF
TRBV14 CASSQGNTIYF
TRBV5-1 CASRPGQRSYEQYF
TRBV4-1 CASSLAGGPWGEQFF
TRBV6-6 CASSYSADGGTQYF
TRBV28 CASSPLKASKGYEQYF
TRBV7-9 CASSYGGTGNTGELFF
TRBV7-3 CASSPPRSYGYTF
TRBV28 CASSLRQGGSQPQHF
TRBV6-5 CASSYSSLDLSYGYTF
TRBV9 CASSTMGQGGDTQYF
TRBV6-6 CASSVGGGNQPQHF
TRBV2 CASLFKINEQFF
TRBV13 CASSFGQGAYF
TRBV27 CASSPSSDDFNYGYTF
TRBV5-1 CASSLASIGRSYEQYF
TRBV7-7 CASSLLRSSGRGETQYF